This T cell receptor beta chain was found in a study of metastatic and nonmetastatic thyroid tumors. No treatment of any kind had been given to any patient before thyroid surgery. In the study's own analysis: Between-group CDR3 differences, defined by clinicopathological status, yielded a distant-metastasis classifier for papillary thyroid cancer. Using MiXCR, TCRdb reanalyzed the PCR reads. TCRdb's processing, not the authors' own work, is the source of the V and J calls. The sample carries 20,000 to 30,000 clones, around 20% recorded once. The germline CDR1 and CDR2 sequences are SGHDT and YYEEEE. This CDR3 region has 14 residues. Trimming removed 0 bases at V and 4 bases at J, with 11 bases between. This clone was recorded at least ten times.

Specimen: blood. The TCR comes from a female donor with papillary thyroid cancer or a benign thyroid nodule (not recorded which). Some clones in this sample may be carry-over from other donors' samples. This chain connects TRBV5-6 to TRBJ2-7; D remains unclear. DNA for the CDR3: TGTGCCAGCAGCTTGGCCGAATCGGAGTACGAGCAGTACTTC. As protein: CASSLAESEYEQYF.